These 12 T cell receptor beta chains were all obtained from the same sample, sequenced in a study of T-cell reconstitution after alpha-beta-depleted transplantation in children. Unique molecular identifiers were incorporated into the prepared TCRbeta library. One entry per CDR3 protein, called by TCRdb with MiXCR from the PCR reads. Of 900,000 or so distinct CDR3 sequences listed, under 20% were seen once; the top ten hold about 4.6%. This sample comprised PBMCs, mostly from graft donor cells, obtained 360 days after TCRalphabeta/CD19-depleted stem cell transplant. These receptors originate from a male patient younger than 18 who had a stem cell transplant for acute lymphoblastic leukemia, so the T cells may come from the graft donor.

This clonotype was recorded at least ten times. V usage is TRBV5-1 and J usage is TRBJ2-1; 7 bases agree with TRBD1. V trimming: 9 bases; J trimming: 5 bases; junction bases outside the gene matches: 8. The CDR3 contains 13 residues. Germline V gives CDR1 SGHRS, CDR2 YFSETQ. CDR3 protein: CATRTGPNNEQFF. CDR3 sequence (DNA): TGCGCCACCAGGACAGGCCCCAACAATGAGCAGTTCTTC.

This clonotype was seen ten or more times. The CDR3 region is CASSYWQGGTGELFF. The CDR3 DNA reads as TGTGCCAGCAGTTACTGGCAGGGGGGCACCGGGGAGCTGTTTTTT. V is TRBV6-5 and J is TRBJ2-2; D is possibly TRBD1 (7 bases). The CDR3 is 15 residues long. With 1 base removed from V and 4 bases from J, the gap between germline ends came to 10 bases. CDR1 and CDR2 from the germline V gene are MNHEY and SVGAGI.

The CDR3 region has the DNA TGCGCCAGCAGTCGGGGAGGAAGGACTGAAGCTTTCTTT. It codes for CASSRGGRTEAFF. The chain joins TRBV5-1 to TRBJ1-1; D is uncertain. The CDR3 length is 13 residues. Germline assignment: CDR1 SGHRS and CDR2 YFSETQ. Trimming removed 5 bases from V and 5 bases from J, with 13 bases in between.

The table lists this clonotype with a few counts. The CDR3 bases are TGTGCCAGCAGCGAGGCCCCAGGGGAGGGGGGATACGAGCAGTACTTC. Amino acid sequence: CASSEAPGEGGYEQYF. V and J are TRBV9 and TRBJ2-7; the D gene is possibly TRBD2 (7 bases). With 3 bases removed from V and 4 bases from J, the gap between germline ends came to 20 bases. The CDR3 is 16 residues long. CDR1 is SGDLS and CDR2 is YYNGEE in the germline V gene.

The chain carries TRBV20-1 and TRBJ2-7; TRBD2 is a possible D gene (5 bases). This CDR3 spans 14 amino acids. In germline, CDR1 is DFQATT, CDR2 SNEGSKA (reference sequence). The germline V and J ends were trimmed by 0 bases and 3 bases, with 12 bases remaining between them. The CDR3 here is CSARDPGMGYEQYF. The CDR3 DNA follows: TGCAGTGCTAGAGATCCCGGGATGGGCTACGAGCAGTACTTC.

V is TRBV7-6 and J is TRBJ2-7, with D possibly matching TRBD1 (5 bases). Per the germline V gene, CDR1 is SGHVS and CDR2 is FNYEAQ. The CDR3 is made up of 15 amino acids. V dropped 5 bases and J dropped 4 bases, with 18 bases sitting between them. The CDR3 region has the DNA TGTGCCAGCAGCCCAAGGGGATCTTCACAGTACGAGCAGTACTTC. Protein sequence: CASSPRGSSQYEQYF.

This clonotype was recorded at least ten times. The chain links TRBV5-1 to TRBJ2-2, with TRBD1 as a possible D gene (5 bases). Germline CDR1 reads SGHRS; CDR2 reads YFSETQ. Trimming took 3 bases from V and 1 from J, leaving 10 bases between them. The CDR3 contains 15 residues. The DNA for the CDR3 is TGCGCCAGCAGCTCTGGCAGGGTGAACACCGGGGAGCTGTTTTTT. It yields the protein CASSSGRVNTGELFF.

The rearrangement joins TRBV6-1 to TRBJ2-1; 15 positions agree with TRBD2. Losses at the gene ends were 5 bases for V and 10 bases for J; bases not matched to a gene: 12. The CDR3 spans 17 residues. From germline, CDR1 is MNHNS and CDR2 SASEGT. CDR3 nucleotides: TGTGCCAGCAGTCGCACGAAATCGGGACTAGCGGGAGGAGAGCAGTTCTTC. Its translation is CASSRTKSGLAGGEQFF.

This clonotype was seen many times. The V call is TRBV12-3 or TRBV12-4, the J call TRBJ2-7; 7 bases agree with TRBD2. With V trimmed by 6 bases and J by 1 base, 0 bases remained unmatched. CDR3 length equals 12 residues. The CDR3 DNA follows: TGTGCCAGCAGGGGAGGGTCCTACGAGCAGTACTTC. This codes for CASRGGSYEQYF.

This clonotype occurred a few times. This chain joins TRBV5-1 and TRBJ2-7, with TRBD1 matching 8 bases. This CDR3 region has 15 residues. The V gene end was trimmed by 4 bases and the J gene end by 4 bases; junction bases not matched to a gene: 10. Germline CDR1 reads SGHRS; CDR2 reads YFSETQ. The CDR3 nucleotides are TGCGCCAGCAGCCGGGGACAGGATTCGGGGTACGAGCAGTACTTC. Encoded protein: CASSRGQDSGYEQYF.

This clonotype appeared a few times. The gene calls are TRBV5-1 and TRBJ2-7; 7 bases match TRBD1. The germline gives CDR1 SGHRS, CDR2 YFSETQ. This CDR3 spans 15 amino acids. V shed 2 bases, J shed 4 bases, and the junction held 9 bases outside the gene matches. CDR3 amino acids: CASSLSLGQQYEQYF. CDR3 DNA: TGCGCCAGCAGCTTAAGTCTGGGACAGCAGTACGAGCAGTACTTC.

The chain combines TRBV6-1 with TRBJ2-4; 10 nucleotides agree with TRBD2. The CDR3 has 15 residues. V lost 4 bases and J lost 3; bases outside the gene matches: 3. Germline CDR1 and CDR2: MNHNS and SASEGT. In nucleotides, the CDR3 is TGTGCCAGCAGTGTAGCGGGAGGCGTCAAAAACATTCAGTACTTC. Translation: CASSVAGGVKNIQYF.